The 26 T cell receptor beta chains given below trace back to one sample, sequenced in a study of blood T cell repertoires in COVID-19. This table comes from immunoSEQ multiplex PCR, and its TCRdb copy is limited to in-frame clones, with some not included. The sample holds approximately 210,000 clones, just under 85% seen once. Sequencing input: peripheral blood. The receptors shown here come from a woman in her forties or fifties with active or convalescent COVID-19.

The chain links TRBV5-6 to TRBJ1-5; D gene uncertain. The CDR3 is 15 residues long. Trimming shortened V by 4 bases and J by 3 bases, and 14 bases separated the two germline ends. The V gene's germline CDR1 is SGHDT and CDR2 YYEEEE. The CDR3 DNA reads TGTGCCAGCAGCCGAGGGTTGAACAACAATCAGCCCCAGCATTTT. Residues: CASSRGLNNNQPQHF.

The gene calls are TRBV25-1 and TRBJ1-1, with D hard to call. Trimming pared 4 bases from V and 2 bases from J, leaving 11 bases between. In germline, CDR1 is MGHDK, CDR2 SYGVNS. The CDR3 is 14 residues long. The CDR3 region is CASSGLSPNTEAFF. CDR3 sequence (DNA): TGTGCCAGCAGTGGCCTGAGCCCTAACACTGAAGCTTTCTTT.

The J gene is TRBJ1-1, the V gene TRBV27; D not resolved. V gave up 6 bases and J gave up 11 bases, with 22 bases separating them. There are 14 residues in the CDR3. CDR1 and CDR2 from the germline V gene are MNHEY and SMNVEV (reference sequence). The CDR3 here is CASSPGTGEFTAFF. DNA for the CDR3: TGTGCCAGCAGCCCGGGTACCGGGGAATTCACGGCTTTCTTT.

V gene TRBV24-1 combines with J gene TRBJ1-2; 8 nucleotides agree with TRBD1. Trimming at V came to 3 bases and at J to 0 bases, leaving 5 bases not matched to a gene. Germline V gene data show CDR1 as KGHDR and CDR2 as SFDVKD. The CDR3 covers 16 residues. The CDR3 sequence is CATSDSGTGANYGYTF. The CDR3 DNA reads as TGTGCCACCAGTGATAGCGGGACAGGCGCTAACTATGGCTACACCTTC.

The V and J genes are TRBV27 and TRBJ2-3; D remains ambiguous. Between the trimmed V and J ends, which lost 5 bases and 2 bases, there was a span of 5 bases. Germline CDR1 MNHEY, CDR2 SMNVEV (reference sequence). The CDR3 totals 12 residues. The DNA of the CDR3 is TGTGCCAGCAGTATTCTCACAGATACGCAGTATTTT. Protein: CASSILTDTQYF.

The chain uses TRBV6-5 and TRBJ2-7; unclear D gene. V shed 0 bases and J shed 4 bases, with 7 bases lying between them. Germline-derived CDR1 and CDR2 are MNHEY and SVGAGI. The CDR3 is made up of 13 amino acids. In DNA form, the CDR3 reads TGTGCCAGCAGTTACTCCGGGTTTTACGAGCAGTACTTC. Its protein product is CASSYSGFYEQYF.

This clone was observed a single time. The chain combines TRBV7-6 with TRBJ2-3; the match to TRBD2 covers 14 bases. V lost 5 bases and J lost 9; bases outside the gene matches: 7. CDR1 is SGHVS, CDR2 FNYEAQ, per germline. This CDR3 is built from 15 residues. In DNA, the CDR3 is TGTGCCAGCAGCCGGGGACTAGCGGGAGAAGGGACGCAGTATTTT. It codes for CASSRGLAGEGTQYF.

The table lists this clone with many counts. V and J are TRBV7-7 and TRBJ2-2; D possibly corresponds to TRBD2 (6 bases). Between the trimmed V and J ends, which lost 5 bases and 0 bases, there was a span of 13 bases. Germline CDR1 is SSHAT and CDR2 is FNYEAQ (reference sequence). This CDR3 has 16 amino acids. CDR3 DNA sequence: TGTGCCAGCAGCGCGGGGTACTACGCGAACACCGGGGAGCTGTTTTTT. Its translation: CASSAGYYANTGELFF.

There are a few counts of this clone. The genes are TRBV13 and TRBJ2-7, with a possible D match to TRBD2 (5 bases). Germline assignment: CDR1 PRHDT and CDR2 FYEKMQ (reference sequence). The V and J ends lost 4 bases and 3 bases respectively, with 13 bases between them. The CDR3 sequence is 14 residues long. CDR3 amino acids: CASSSLVGSYEQYF. In DNA form, the CDR3 reads TGTGCCAGCAGCTCTCTTGTGGGGAGCTACGAGCAGTACTTC.

In this sample, this clone turned up a few times. V is TRBV6-4 and J is TRBJ2-1; 8 bases are shared with TRBD1. The CDR3 covers 15 residues. With 3 bases clipped from V and 7 bases from J, the junction kept 8 bases outside the gene matches. CDR1 and CDR2 from the germline V gene are MRHNA and SNTAGT. The CDR3: CASSEDGQGANEQFF. DNA for the CDR3: TGTGCCAGCAGTGAGGATGGACAGGGTGCGAATGAGCAGTTCTTC.

This clone occurred a few times. The genes are TRBV5-5 and TRBJ1-2; D uncertain. Germline V gene sequence: CDR1 SGHKS, CDR2 YYEKEE (reference sequence). The CDR3 totals 15 residues. With 0 bases removed from V and 0 bases from J, the gap between germline ends came to 9 bases. The CDR3 DNA is TGTGCCAGCAGCTTGGTGCCAGATGCTAACTATGGCTACACCTTC. Translated, it gives CASSLVPDANYGYTF.

The CDR3 reads CASSRRDRVTDTQYF. CDR3 coding DNA: TGCGCCAGCAGCCGCCGGGACAGGGTCACAGATACGCAGTATTTT. The rearrangement uses TRBV5-1 and TRBJ2-3, with 9 bases that match TRBD1. The V and J ends lost 4 bases and 2 bases, in that order; junction bases with no gene match: 5. This CDR3 spans 15 amino acids. From germline, CDR1 is SGHRS and CDR2 YFSETQ.

V gene TRBV21-1 combines with J gene TRBJ2-7; the table names TRBD2, a call not compared with the DNA. TRBV21-1 is labeled a pseudogene. The CDR3 consists of 13 residues. The CDR3 nucleotides read TGTGCCAGCAGCCCCGGGACTGAACACGAGCAGTACTTC. Amino acid sequence: CASSPGTEHEQYF.

Comment on this clone: Given the absence of the conserved phenylalanine or tryptophan at the CDR3 end, a read error is likely. The limits of the CDR3 on the DNA are not certain, so only TCRdb's listed CDR3 is given. The chain is built from TRBV19 and TRBJ1-1. CDR1 and CDR2 from the germline V gene are LNHDA and SQIVND (reference sequence). The CDR3 is 10 residues long, counting both termini. The CDR3 sequence: CASRPLGRHR.

This rearrangement joins TRBV29-1 to TRBJ2-5; D may be TRBD2 (5 bases). V shed 5 bases and J shed 5 bases, with 15 bases lying between them. The germline V gene encodes CDR1 SQVTM and CDR2 ANQGSEA. This CDR3 has 13 residues. DNA of the CDR3: TGCAGCGTTAATCCACGCAGGAGGGAGACCCAGTACTTC. It encodes CSVNPRRRETQYF. Filled out from reference TRBV29-1 and TRBJ2-5, the complete variable domain reads SAVISQKPSRDICQRGTSLTIQCQVDSQVTMMFWYRQQPGQSLTLIATANQGSEATYESGFVIDKFPISRPNLTFSTLTVSNMSPEDSSIYLCSVNPRRRETQYFGPGTRLLVL.

The genes are TRBV5-1 and TRBJ1-4, with TRBD1 matching over 7 bases. Germline-derived CDR1 and CDR2 are SGHRS and YFSETQ. This CDR3 has 14 residues. V lost 4 bases to trimming and J lost 2 bases; unmatched junction nucleotides: 2. CDR3 protein: CASSAGQTNEKLFF. The DNA for the CDR3 is TGCGCCAGCAGCGCGGGACAGACTAATGAAAAACTGTTTTTT.

The rearrangement links TRBV5-4 to TRBJ1-5; 7 nucleotides line up with TRBD1. Looked up from germline, CDR1 is SGHNT and CDR2 is YYREEE (reference sequence). J was trimmed by 0 bases and V by 0 bases; bases with no gene match: 0. The CDR3 has 15 residues. CDR3 bases: TGTGCCAGCAGCTTGGGGACAGGTAGCAATCAGCCCCAGCATTTT. Its protein is CASSLGTGSNQPQHF.

The DNA for the CDR3 is TGTGCCAGCAGACGACAGAACACCGGGGAGCTGTTTTTT. Encoded protein: CASRRQNTGELFF. The chain carries TRBV25-1 and TRBJ2-2, with D uncertain. Trimming took 6 bases from V and 1 from J, leaving 6 bases between them. Germline CDR1 and CDR2: MGHDK and SYGVNS. The CDR3 contains 13 residues.

This chain joins TRBV4-1 and TRBJ2-3; 10 nucleotides line up with TRBD1. Germline CDR1 is MGHRA and CDR2 is YSYEKL. V lost 6 bases to trimming and J lost 7 bases; unmatched junction nucleotides: 10. This CDR3 has 15 amino acids. CDR3 DNA sequence: TGCGCCAGCAGGCAGACGGGACAGGGGAAATATACGCAGTATTTT. It encodes CASRQTGQGKYTQYF.

V usage is TRBV5-1 and J usage is TRBJ2-1, with D possibly TRBD1 on 6 matching bases. This CDR3 is built from 16 residues. The V gene lost 0 bases and the J gene lost 4 bases, with 14 bases spanning the gap. Germline assignment: CDR1 SGHRS and CDR2 YFSETQ. The CDR3 spells CASSLGQYGQYNEQFF. CDR3 sequence (DNA): TGCGCCAGCAGCTTGGGACAGTACGGACAGTACAATGAGCAGTTCTTC.

The V gene is TRBV6-5, the J gene TRBJ2-1; the match to TRBD1 covers 7 bases. Germline CDR1 is MNHEY and CDR2 is SVGAGI. J gave up 15 bases and V 10 bases, and 12 bases lay outside the gene matches. This CDR3 contains 11 residues. CDR3 loop: CAILPDRAMFF. CDR3 nucleotides: TGTGCCATCCTACCCGACAGGGCCATGTTCTTC.

The chain has TRBV2 and TRBJ1-1; 7 bases are shared with TRBD1. J lost 0 bases, V lost 4 bases, and 2 bases had no gene match. CDR3 length: 14 amino acids. CDR1 and CDR2 (germline): SNHLY, FYNNEI. CDR3 in DNA: TGTGCCAGCAGTGCACAGGGGATGAACACTGAAGCTTTCTTT. This gives the protein CASSAQGMNTEAFF.

The J gene is TRBJ2-3, the V gene TRBV5-1; 7 bases fit TRBD2. Per the germline V gene, CDR1 is SGHRS and CDR2 is YFSETQ. CDR3 size: 15 residues. The junction had 5 bases not matched to a gene; V was cut back by 0 bases and J by 4 bases. The CDR3 region is CASSLVGGGSDTQYF. CDR3 nucleotide sequence: TGCGCCAGCAGCTTGGTCGGCGGGGGATCAGATACGCAGTATTTT.

The chain joins TRBV7-9 to TRBJ2-2, with a possible D match to TRBD1 (6 bases). The CDR3 extends over 15 amino acids. Per germline, CDR1 SEHNR and CDR2 FQNEAQ (reference sequence). V lost 1 base to trimming and J lost 6 bases, with 12 bases between them. The CDR3 nucleotides read TGTGCCAGCAGCTTAGTTTCAGGGGATTCCGGGGAGCTGTTTTTT. Its translation is CASSLVSGDSGELFF.

V is TRBV3-1 (or the pseudogene TRBV3-2) and J is TRBJ1-5; a possible D gene is TRBD1 (6 bases). The CDR3 loop spans 15 amino acids. Trimming pared 0 bases from V and 9 bases from J, leaving 15 bases between. Germline V gives CDR1 LGHDT, CDR2 YNNKEL (reference sequence). CDR3: CASSQDATGFRPQHF. The CDR3, as DNA: TGTGCCAGCAGCCAAGATGCGACAGGTTTTCGGCCCCAGCATTTT.

This clone was found once. The rearrangement joins TRBV28 to TRBJ1-1, with TRBD1 as a possible D gene (5 bases). This CDR3 contains 11 residues. The ends were cut back, 7 bases at V and 11 bases at J, with 14 bases in the middle. Per the germline V gene, CDR1 is MDHEN and CDR2 is SYDVKM. CDR3 amino acids: CASNPGREAFF. In nucleotides, the CDR3 is TGTGCCAGCAACCCGGGGCGGGAGGCTTTCTTT. Full variable domain (rest looked up from reference TRBV28 and TRBJ1-1): DVKVTQSSRYLVKRTGEKVFLECVQDMDHENMFWYRQDPGLGLRLIYFSYDVKMKEKGDIPEGYSVSREKKERFSLILESASTNQTSMYLCASNPGREAFFGQGTRLTVV.